These 16 T cell receptor beta chains were sequenced from one sample in a study of human T cells and chemical hapten exposure. The time point was: patch test 1, 2 weeks after DPC sensitization. Noted treatment: therapeutic diphenylcyclopropenone sensitization with weekly scalp DPC. Using its own MiXCR run on the RACE reads, TCRdb lists one record per CDR3 protein. The sample has some 400,000 distinct CDR3 sequences; approximately 4.4% are singletons. Sequencing used whole blood, obtained in connection with sensitization to the hapten diphenylcyclopropenone (DPC). The receptors derive from a woman in her 50s with alopecia areata. Some clones in this sample may be carry-over from other donors' samples.

The table lists this clonotype with many counts. CDR3 nucleotide sequence: TGCGCCAGCAGCCCGTACTTGGCAGCCAAAAACATTCAGTACTTC. Residues: CASSPYLAAKNIQYF. The rearrangement links TRBV5-1 to TRBJ2-4; D is ambiguous. V was clipped by 4 bases and J by 0 bases, with 11 bases between them. Germline loops: CDR1 SGHRS, CDR2 YFSETQ. The CDR3 runs to 15 residues.

This clonotype was seen ten or more times. The chain recombines TRBV29-1 with TRBJ2-3; D gene ambiguous. Trimming left V 2 bases short and J 3 bases short, with 6 bases between. The length of the CDR3 is 12 residues. The germline CDR1 and CDR2 sequences are SQVTM and ANQGSEA. CDR3 coding DNA: TGCAGCGTTGAAATCCAGACAGATACGCAGTATTTT. This encodes CSVEIQTDTQYF.

This clonotype was picked up a small number of times. The V gene is TRBV11-2, the J gene TRBJ2-1, with 7 bases that match TRBD1. The CDR3 contains 17 residues. The germline gives CDR1 SGHAT, CDR2 FQNNGV. With 6 bases clipped from V and 0 bases from J, the junction kept 11 bases outside the gene matches. The CDR3 DNA sequence: TGTGCCAGCAGGCCAGAGGGGGCGACTAACTCCTACAATGAGCAGTTCTTC. It is translated as CASRPEGATNSYNEQFF. The full variable domain, completed using reference TRBV11-2 and TRBJ2-1, is EAGVAQSPRYKIIEKRQSVAFWCNPISGHATLYWYQQILGQGPKLLIQFQNNGVVDDSQLPKDRFSAERLKGVDSTLKIQPAKLEDSAVYLCASRPEGATNSYNEQFFGPGTRLTVL.

This clonotype appeared many times. The V and J genes are TRBV6-5 and TRBJ2-3; tentatively, D is TRBD1 (7 bases). Germline CDR1 MNHEY, CDR2 SVGAGI. CDR3 length equals 15 residues. Between the trimmed V and J ends, which lost 4 bases and 3 bases, there was a span of 14 bases. DNA for the CDR3: TGTGCCAGCAGTTTAAACAGGGGAGGAACAGATACGCAGTATTTT. This encodes CASSLNRGGTDTQYF.

The V and J genes are TRBV9 and TRBJ2-1; D ambiguous. This CDR3 has 16 amino acids. The germline gives CDR1 SGDLS, CDR2 YYNGEE. V was clipped by 2 bases and J by 3 bases, with 15 bases between them. CDR3 nucleotides: TGTGCCAGCAGCGTGACCGGGTCCTCGAACTACAATGAGCAGTTCTTC. It translates to CASSVTGSSNYNEQFF.

This clonotype was counted many times. V and J are TRBV5-6 and TRBJ2-4; 9 bases line up with TRBD1. The CDR3 has 16 residues. Germline CDR1 is SGHDT and CDR2 is YYEEEE. The J segment lost 6 bases and the V segment lost 4 bases, leaving 11 bases of the junction unmatched. CDR3 loop: CASSALRETGGNIQYF. The CDR3 bases are TGTGCCAGCAGCGCGCTCCGGGAGACAGGGGGAAACATTCAGTACTTC. The complete variable domain, with remaining parts taken from reference TRBV5-6 and TRBJ2-4, reads DAGVTQSPTHLIKTRGQQVTLRCSPKSGHDTVSWYQQALGQGPQFIFQYYEEEERQRGNFPDRFSGHQFPNYSSELNVNALLLGDSALYLCASSALRETGGNIQYFGAGTRLSVL.

This rearrangement joins TRBV20-1 to TRBJ2-3, with D perhaps given as TRBD1 or TRBD2 (5 bases each). V was trimmed by 5 bases and J by 8 bases, leaving 17 bases between them. Germline lookup yields CDR1 DFQATT and CDR2 SNEGSKA (reference sequence). This CDR3 has 13 residues. The CDR3 coding sequence is TGCAGTGCTCCGGGACCGACTTTACGTACGCAGTATTTT. Protein sequence: CSAPGPTLRTQYF.

This clonotype showed up just a few times. The V gene is TRBV12-3 or TRBV12-4, the J gene TRBJ2-7; 7 positions agree with TRBD2. The CDR3 spans 14 residues. V shed 5 bases and J 0 bases; nucleotides not matched to a gene: 4. The CDR3 is CASSPRGDSYEQYF. CDR3 coding DNA: TGTGCCAGCAGTCCCCGGGGGGACTCCTACGAGCAGTACTTC.

This clonotype was seen more than once but under ten times. The V call is TRBV29-1, the J call TRBJ1-3; D remains unclear. Between the trimmed V and J ends, which lost 4 bases and 8 bases, there was a span of 12 bases. The CDR3 is 12 amino acids. Germline CDR1 and CDR2: SQVTM and ANQGSEA. CDR3 sequence reads: CSVGRDPDTIYF. The CDR3 DNA is TGCAGCGTTGGTCGGGATCCGGACACCATATATTTT. Drawing the rest from reference TRBV29-1 and TRBJ1-3, the complete variable domain is SAVISQKPSRDICQRGTSLTIQCQVDSQVTMMFWYRQQPGQSLTLIATANQGSEATYESGFVIDKFPISRPNLTFSTLTVSNMSPEDSSIYLCSVGRDPDTIYFGEGSWLTVV.

This clonotype was recorded at least ten times. The chain is built from TRBV5-1 and TRBJ2-7; TRBD1 matches 11 bases. Germline values: CDR1 SGHRS, CDR2 YFSETQ. After removal of 5 bases from V and 6 bases from J, the junction contained 4 bases not matched to a gene. The length of the CDR3 is 13 residues. This CDR3 is CASRTGTGGEQYF. The CDR3 DNA is TGCGCCAGCAGAACCGGGACAGGGGGCGAGCAGTACTTC.

This clonotype has just a few counts. The J gene is TRBJ1-1, the V gene TRBV7-9, with 8 bases matching TRBD1. V was clipped by 5 bases and J by 0 bases; unmatched bases: 8. Germline V gene sequence: CDR1 SEHNR, CDR2 FQNEAQ (reference sequence). The CDR3 has 16 residues. The CDR3 loop is CASSGPTGAVNTEAFF. The CDR3 region has the DNA TGTGCCAGCAGCGGACCGACAGGGGCTGTGAACACTGAAGCTTTCTTT.

This rearrangement joins TRBV6-6 to TRBJ2-7; D gene uncertain. Germline V gene lookup returns CDR1 MNHNY and CDR2 SVGAGI (reference sequence). CDR3 length: 17 amino acids. With 5 bases removed from V and 2 bases from J, the gap between germline ends came to 22 bases. Here the CDR3 reads CASSGPRPSTRTYEQYF. For the CDR3, the DNA is TGTGCCAGCAGTGGTCCGCGGCCGTCAACACGAACCTACGAGCAGTACTTC.

This clonotype was seen at least ten times. The CDR3 region is CASSLVQVTGSNQPQHF. For the CDR3, the DNA is TGTGCCAGCAGCTTAGTTCAGGTCACCGGGAGCAATCAGCCCCAGCATTTT. This rearrangement joins TRBV7-9 to TRBJ1-5; D gene ambiguous. Trimming stripped 1 base from V and 1 base from J, with 14 bases between. This CDR3 comprises 17 residues. Germline CDR1 is SEHNR and CDR2 is FQNEAQ (reference sequence).

The chain has TRBV5-4 and TRBJ2-5; D possibly corresponds to TRBD2 (5 bases). V was trimmed by 2 bases and J by 7 bases, leaving 12 bases between them. Germline V lookup: CDR1 SGHNT, CDR2 YYREEE (reference sequence). The CDR3 runs 13 residues. Here the CDR3 DNA reads TGTGCCAGCAGCTTAAACCAGGAGGTGACCCAGTACTTC. Protein product: CASSLNQEVTQYF.

This clonotype was observed a few times. This rearrangement joins TRBV12-3 or TRBV12-4 to TRBJ1-2, with D possibly matching TRBD1 (6 bases). Trimming removed 7 bases from V and 8 bases from J, with 14 bases in between. CDR3 length: 12 amino acids. For the CDR3, the DNA is TGTGCCAGCAACATGGACAGAGCCGGCTACACCTTC. Translated, it gives CASNMDRAGYTF.

This clonotype showed up many times. The J gene is TRBJ2-7, the V gene TRBV18, with D uncertain. Germline V gives CDR1 KGHSH, CDR2 LQKENI. Between the trimmed V and J ends, which lost 9 bases and 0 bases, there was a span of 12 bases. The CDR3 consists of 13 residues. CDR3 amino acids: CASSNDHSYEQYF. The CDR3 nucleotides are TGTGCCAGTTCTAACGACCACTCCTACGAGCAGTACTTC.